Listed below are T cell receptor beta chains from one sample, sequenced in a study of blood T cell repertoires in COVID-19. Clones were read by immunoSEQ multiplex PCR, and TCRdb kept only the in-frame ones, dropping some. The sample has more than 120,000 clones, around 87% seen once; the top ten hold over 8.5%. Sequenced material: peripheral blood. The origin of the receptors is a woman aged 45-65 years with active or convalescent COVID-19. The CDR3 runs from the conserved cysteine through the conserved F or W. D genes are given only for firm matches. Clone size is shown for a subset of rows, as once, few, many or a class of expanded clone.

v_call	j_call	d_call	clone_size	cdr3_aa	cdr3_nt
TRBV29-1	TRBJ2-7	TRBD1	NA	CSVPGQGYEQYF	TGCAGCGTTCCGGGACAGGGTTACGAGCAGTACTTC
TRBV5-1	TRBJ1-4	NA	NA	CASGQGRDEKLFF	TGCGCCAGCGGGCAGGGCAGGGATGAAAAACTGTTTTTT
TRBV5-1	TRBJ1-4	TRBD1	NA	CASSPGQAPTNEKLFF	TGCGCCAGCAGCCCCGGACAGGCCCCAACTAATGAAAAACTGTTTTTT
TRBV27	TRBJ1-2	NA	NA	CASSSSTGNYGYTF	NA
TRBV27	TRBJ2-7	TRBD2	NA	CASSPYERGDGEQYF	TGTGCCAGCAGTCCCTATGAGCGGGGGGACGGGGAGCAGTACTTC
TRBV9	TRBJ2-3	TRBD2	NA	CASSVAGGATDTQYF	TGTGCCAGCAGCGTAGCCGGGGGGGCAACAGATACGCAGTATTTT
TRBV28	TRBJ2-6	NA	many	CASRLQVSGANVLTF	TGTGCCAGCAGACTTCAGGTCTCTGGGGCCAACGTCCTGACTTTC
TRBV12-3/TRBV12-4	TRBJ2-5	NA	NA	CASSFRGQETQYF	TGTGCCAGCAGTTTTAGGGGACAAGAGACCCAGTACTTC
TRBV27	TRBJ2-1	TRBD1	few	CASRPGQPGNEQFF	TGTGCCAGCAGGCCGGGACAGCCGGGGAATGAGCAGTTCTTC
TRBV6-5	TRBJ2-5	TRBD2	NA	CASSYPGLAEYF	TGTGCCAGCAGTTACCCCGGACTAGCGGAGTACTTC
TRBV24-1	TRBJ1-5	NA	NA	CATSVNSNQPQHF	TGTGCCACCAGTGTTAATAGCAATCAGCCCCAGCATTTT
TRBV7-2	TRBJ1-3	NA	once	CASSVGGAPGAGNTIYF	TGTGCCAGCAGCGTTGGCGGGGCCCCCGGCGCTGGAAACACCATATATTTT
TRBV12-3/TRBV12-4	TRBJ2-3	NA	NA	CASSFFSDTQYF	TGTGCCAGCAGTTTCTTCTCAGATACGCAGTATTTT
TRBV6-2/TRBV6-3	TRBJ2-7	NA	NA	CASSSSSGLLAVPTSYEQYF	TGTGCCAGCAGTTCTTCTTCCGGTCTTTTAGCGGTCCCGACCTCCTACGAGCAGTACTTC
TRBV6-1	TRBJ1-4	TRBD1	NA	CASSEYWTGTEKLFF	TGTGCCAGCAGTGAATACTGGACAGGGACTGAAAAACTGTTTTTT
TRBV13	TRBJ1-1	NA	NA	CASSITMNTEAFF	TGTGCCAGCAGCATTACAATGAACACTGAAGCTTTCTTT
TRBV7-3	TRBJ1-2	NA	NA	CASSLQNNYGYTF	TGTGCCAGCAGCTTACAGAATAACTATGGCTACACCTTC
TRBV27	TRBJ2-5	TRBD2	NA	CASSWGGSGGETQYF	TGTGCCAGCAGTTGGGGCGGGAGCGGGGGAGAGACCCAGTACTTC
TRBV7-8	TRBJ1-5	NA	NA	CASSRGQRGDQPQHF	TGTGCCAGCAGCCGAGGACAACGGGGAGATCAGCCCCAGCATTTT
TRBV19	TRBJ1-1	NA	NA	CASSIISAGKRGEAFF	TGTGCCAGTAGTATAATTTCGGCAGGTAAAAGGGGTGAAGCTTTCTTT
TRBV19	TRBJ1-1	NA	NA	CASSRQGNTEAFF	TGTGCCAGTAGTAGGCAGGGGAATACTGAAGCTTTCTTT
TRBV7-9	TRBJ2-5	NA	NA	CASSAYRDVETQYF	TGTGCCAGCAGCGCCTACAGGGACGTCGAGACCCAGTACTTC
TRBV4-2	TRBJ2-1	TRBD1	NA	CASTSGTGEANEQFF	TGTGCCAGCACTTCCGGGACAGGGGAGGCCAATGAGCAGTTCTTC
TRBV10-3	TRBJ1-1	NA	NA	CAISVDSLTEAFF	TGTGCCATCAGTGTTGACAGCCTCACTGAAGCTTTCTTT
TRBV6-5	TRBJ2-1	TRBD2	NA	CASSSGLADVFNEQFF	TGTGCCAGCAGTTCCGGACTAGCGGACGTATTCAATGAGCAGTTCTTC
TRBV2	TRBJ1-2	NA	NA	CASSERDKAYGYTF	TGTGCCAGCAGTGAACGGGATAAAGCCTATGGCTACACCTTC
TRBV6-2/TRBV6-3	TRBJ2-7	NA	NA	CASSYLPYEQYF	TGTGCCAGCAGTTACCTCCCCTACGAGCAGTACTTC
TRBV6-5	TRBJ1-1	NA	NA	CASSRGNTEAFF	TGTGCCAGCAGCCGCGGAAACACTGAAGCTTTCTTT
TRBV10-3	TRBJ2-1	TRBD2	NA	CATVGLAGSYNEQFF	TGTGCCACAGTCGGCCTAGCGGGATCCTACAATGAGCAGTTCTTC
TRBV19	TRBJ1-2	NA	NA	CASSVGIAGGGYTF	TGTGCCAGTAGTGTGGGGATCGCTGGGGGCGGCTACACCTTC
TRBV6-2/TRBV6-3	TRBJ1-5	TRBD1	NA	CASSRTGSYSNQPQHF	TGTGCCAGCAGTCGGACAGGGTCCTATAGCAATCAGCCCCAGCATTTT
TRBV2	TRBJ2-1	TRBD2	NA	CASRSGGFYNEQFF	TGTGCCAGCAGAAGCGGGGGGTTCTACAATGAGCAGTTCTTC
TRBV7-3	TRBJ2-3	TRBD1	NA	CASSAGQGATDTQYF	TGTGCCAGCAGCGCAGGACAGGGGGCCACAGATACGCAGTATTTT
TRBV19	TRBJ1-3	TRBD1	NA	CASTPGQGRLHF	TGTGCCAGTACCCCCGGACAGGGCCGCTTACATTTT
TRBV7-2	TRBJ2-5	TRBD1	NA	CASSLAWTGGWETQYF	TGTGCCAGCAGCTTAGCTTGGACAGGGGGCTGGGAGACCCAGTACTTC
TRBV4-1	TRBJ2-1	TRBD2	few	CASSQGGLRQREGGNEQFF	TGCGCCAGCAGCCAAGGCGGACTTCGCCAGCGGGAGGGGGGTAATGAGCAGTTCTTC
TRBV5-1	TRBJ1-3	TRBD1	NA	CARGIPRGLSGNTIYF	TGCGCCAGGGGGATACCTAGGGGGCTCTCTGGAAACACCATATATTTT
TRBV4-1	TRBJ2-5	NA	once	CASSQASGGGRETQYF	TGCGCCAGCAGCCAAGCTAGCGGAGGGGGGCGAGAGACCCAGTACTTC
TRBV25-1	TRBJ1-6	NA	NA	CASSFPNSPLHF	TGTGCCAGCAGCTTTCCTAATTCACCCCTCCACTTT
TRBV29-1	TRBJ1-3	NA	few	CSVLTFFGAGNTIYF	TGCAGCGTTCTCACCTTTTTCGGGGCTGGAAACACCATATATTTT
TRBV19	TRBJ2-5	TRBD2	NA	CASSSGLAVYQETQYF	TGTGCCAGTAGTTCGGGACTAGCGGTGTACCAAGAGACCCAGTACTTC
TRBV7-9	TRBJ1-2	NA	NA	CASSSGDLNYGYTF	TGTGCCAGCAGCTCGGGGGACTTGAATTATGGCTACACCTTC
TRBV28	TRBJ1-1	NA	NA	CASSPQRPGGPEAFF	TGTGCCAGCAGTCCTCAACGGCCGGGGGGGCCTGAAGCTTTCTTT
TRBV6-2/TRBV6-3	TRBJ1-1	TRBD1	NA	CASSYRDSGPNTEAFF	TGTGCCAGCAGTTACCGGGACAGTGGGCCGAACACTGAAGCTTTCTTT
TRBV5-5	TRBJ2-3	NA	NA	CASSWAGLISDTQYF	TGTGCCAGCAGCTGGGCGGGCCTAATCTCAGATACGCAGTATTTT
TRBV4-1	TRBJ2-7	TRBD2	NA	CASSQDPTSGKRAHYEQYF	TGCGCCAGCAGCCAAGATCCGACTAGCGGGAAACGGGCACACTACGAGCAGTACTTC
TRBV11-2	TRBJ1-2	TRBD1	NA	CASSLGQGNYGYTF	TGTGCCAGCAGCCTCGGACAGGGCAACTATGGCTACACCTTC
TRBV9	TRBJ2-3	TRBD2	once	CASSPRLAGATDTQYF	TGTGCCAGCAGCCCAAGACTAGCGGGAGCAACAGATACGCAGTATTTT
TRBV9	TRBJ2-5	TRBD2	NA	CASSVAPRGQETQYF	TGTGCCAGCAGCGTAGCTCCGCGGGGGCAAGAGACCCAGTACTTC
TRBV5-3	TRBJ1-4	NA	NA	CARSFNPGTNEKLFF	TGTGCCAGAAGCTTTAATCCAGGGACTAATGAAAAACTGTTTTTT
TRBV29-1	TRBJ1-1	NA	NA	CSYTGTKEAFF	TGCAGCTATACAGGGACGAAGGAAGCTTTCTTT
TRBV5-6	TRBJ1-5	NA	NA	CASSLQGSVEPQHF	TGTGCCAGCAGCCTACAGGGTAGTGTGGAGCCCCAGCATTTT
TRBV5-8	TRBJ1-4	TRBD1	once	CASSMGQGRRSDEKLFF	TGTGCCAGCAGCATGGGACAGGGGAGGCGGAGTGATGAAAAACTGTTTTTT
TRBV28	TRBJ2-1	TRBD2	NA	CASSPLGLAGGYNEQFF	TGTGCCAGCAGCCCGCTGGGACTAGCGGGAGGTTACAATGAGCAGTTCTTC
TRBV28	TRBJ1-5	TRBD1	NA	CASSPTGGGLNQPQHF	TGTGCCAGCAGTCCGACAGGGGGGGGACTCAATCAGCCCCAGCATTTT